Listed below are T cell receptor beta chains from one sample, sequenced in a study of T cell responses to AZD1222 COVID-19 vaccine. Using immunoSEQ multiplex PCR, the repertoire was profiled, and TCRdb retains in-frame clones only, with some absent. Of about 110,000 clones in the sample, under 90% were seen once. Sequenced here: peripheral blood, sampled on day 0 of AZD1222 vaccination. Receptors originate from an adult in good health. The CDR3 runs from the conserved cysteine through the conserved F or W. A D gene is named only where the DNA matches it firmly. Size is omitted from some rows. Given values are once, few, many or a class for expanded clones.

j_gene: TRBJ1-4
v_gene: TRBV19
d_gene: TRBD1
abundance: NA
CDR3nt: TGTGCCAGTAGCCCTACCCCCACGACAGGGCCTAATGAAAAACTGTTTTTT
CDR3aa: CASSPTPTTGPNEKLFF

j_gene: TRBJ1-2
v_gene: TRBV28
d_gene: NA
abundance: NA
CDR3nt: TGTGCCAGCACCACTAGGGGGGACGGCTACACCTTC
CDR3aa: CASTTRGDGYTF

j_gene: TRBJ1-6
v_gene: TRBV5-1
d_gene: NA
abundance: NA
CDR3nt: TGCGCCAGCAGCAGGGAGGGAGCCTTTACTTCACCCCTCCACTTT
CDR3aa: CASSREGAFTSPLHF

j_gene: TRBJ1-5
v_gene: TRBV19
d_gene: NA
abundance: few
CDR3nt: TGTGCCAGTAGTATGAGGGGGGCCCTCCAGCCCCAGCATTTT
CDR3aa: CASSMRGALQPQHF

j_gene: TRBJ1-1
v_gene: TRBV7-9
d_gene: NA
abundance: NA
CDR3nt: TGTGCCAGCAGGACACAGGGTTTCACTGAAGCTTTCTTT
CDR3aa: CASRTQGFTEAFF

j_gene: TRBJ1-1
v_gene: TRBV6-5
d_gene: NA
abundance: few
CDR3nt: TGTGCCAGCAGTACGGACAAGAACACTGAAGCTTTCTTT
CDR3aa: CASSTDKNTEAFF

j_gene: TRBJ1-6
v_gene: TRBV2
d_gene: TRBD1
abundance: NA
CDR3nt: TGTGCCAGCAGTGAGCGACAGGGTAGTTCACCCCTCCACTTT
CDR3aa: CASSERQGSSPLHF

j_gene: TRBJ2-2
v_gene: TRBV9
d_gene: NA
abundance: NA
CDR3nt: TGTGCCAGCAGCGTAGGGGTAAACACCGGGGAGCTGTTTTTT
CDR3aa: CASSVGVNTGELFF

j_gene: TRBJ2-5
v_gene: TRBV5-1
d_gene: NA
abundance: NA
CDR3nt: TGCGCCAGCAGCTTGGCTGGGGGGAAAGAGACCCAGTACTTC
CDR3aa: CASSLAGGKETQYF

j_gene: TRBJ2-1
v_gene: TRBV7-7
d_gene: NA
abundance: NA
CDR3nt: TGTGCTAGCAGCGCCGACAGGGGCGCGAGGGAGGGCCGTTGGAATGAGCAGTTCTTC
CDR3aa: CASSADRGAREGRWNEQFF

j_gene: TRBJ1-1
v_gene: TRBV10-1
d_gene: NA
abundance: NA
CDR3nt: TGCGCCAGCAGCGCCGACAGAGCGAACACTGAAGCTTTCTTT
CDR3aa: CASSADRANTEAFF

j_gene: TRBJ1-1
v_gene: TRBV5-1
d_gene: TRBD1
abundance: NA
CDR3nt: TGCGCCAGCAGCTTGACTGTGGGCGGACAGGCCACTGAAGCTTTCTTT
CDR3aa: CASSLTVGGQATEAFF

j_gene: TRBJ1-1
v_gene: TRBV19
d_gene: NA
abundance: NA
CDR3nt: TGTGCCAGTAGTCCCGTCGACAGGCTGAACACTGAAGCTTTCTTT
CDR3aa: CASSPVDRLNTEAFF

j_gene: TRBJ2-7
v_gene: TRBV6-6
d_gene: NA
abundance: NA
CDR3nt: TGTGCCAGCAGTTACTCGGAACTCTACGAGCAGTACTTC
CDR3aa: CASSYSELYEQYF

j_gene: TRBJ2-2
v_gene: TRBV5-1
d_gene: NA
abundance: once
CDR3nt: TGCGCCAGCAGCTTGCGGGAAACGAACACCGGGGAGCTGTTTTTT
CDR3aa: CASSLRETNTGELFF

j_gene: TRBJ1-2
v_gene: TRBV4-3
d_gene: TRBD1
abundance: NA
CDR3nt: TGCGCCAGCAGCCAAGACTGGGGGACAGGGAGGGACTATGGCTACACCTTC
CDR3aa: CASSQDWGTGRDYGYTF

j_gene: TRBJ2-1
v_gene: TRBV11-3
d_gene: NA
abundance: NA
CDR3nt: TGTGCCAGCAGCTCCGGATGGGCGGGCAATGAGCAGTTCTTC
CDR3aa: CASSSGWAGNEQFF

j_gene: TRBJ1-1
v_gene: TRBV12-3/TRBV12-4
d_gene: NA
abundance: NA
CDR3nt: TGTGCCAGCAGTCAACAAGTGAACACTGAAGCTTTCTTT
CDR3aa: CASSQQVNTEAFF

j_gene: TRBJ1-2
v_gene: TRBV7-8
d_gene: TRBD1
abundance: NA
CDR3nt: TGTGCCAGCAGCTTAAGTATTAACAGGGGGCGCGGCTACACCTTC
CDR3aa: CASSLSINRGRGYTF

j_gene: TRBJ1-5
v_gene: TRBV19
d_gene: NA
abundance: NA
CDR3nt: TGTGCCAGTAGTATAGGGGCCCTAGACAGGTATCAGCCCCAGCATTTT
CDR3aa: CASSIGALDRYQPQHF

j_gene: TRBJ2-3
v_gene: TRBV6-5
d_gene: TRBD2
abundance: NA
CDR3nt: TGTGCCAGCAGTACAAGCGGGAGTCATACAGATACGCAGTATTTT
CDR3aa: CASSTSGSHTDTQYF

j_gene: TRBJ2-7
v_gene: TRBV6-5
d_gene: TRBD2
abundance: NA
CDR3nt: TGTGCCAGCAGAGCGGGGCGGCCCTACGAGCAGTACTTC
CDR3aa: CASRAGRPYEQYF

j_gene: TRBJ2-5
v_gene: TRBV30
d_gene: NA
abundance: NA
CDR3nt: TGTGCCTGGGCGGACGGACACCAAGAGACCCAGTACTTC
CDR3aa: CAWADGHQETQYF

j_gene: TRBJ2-5
v_gene: TRBV2
d_gene: TRBD2
abundance: NA
CDR3nt: TGTGCCAGCGTCCTGGCGCTATCAGCGGGAGTAGGAGAGACCCAGTACTTC
CDR3aa: CASVLALSAGVGETQYF

j_gene: TRBJ2-7
v_gene: TRBV10-3
d_gene: TRBD1
abundance: NA
CDR3nt: TGTGCCATCAGTGAGTTTCCTCCGGGACAGGTTAACTCCTACGAGCAGTACTTC
CDR3aa: CAISEFPPGQVNSYEQYF

j_gene: TRBJ1-1
v_gene: TRBV10-3
d_gene: NA
abundance: NA
CDR3nt: TGTGCCATCAGTTTACAGGGCACTGAAGCTTTCTTT
CDR3aa: CAISLQGTEAFF

j_gene: TRBJ1-2
v_gene: TRBV5-5
d_gene: NA
abundance: NA
CDR3nt: TGTGCCAGCAGCTCAGAGTTCTATGGCTACACCTTC
CDR3aa: CASSSEFYGYTF

j_gene: TRBJ2-7
v_gene: TRBV4-2
d_gene: NA
abundance: NA
CDR3nt: TGTGCCAGCAGCCAAGATCTTAGGCGGGAGCAGTACTTC
CDR3aa: CASSQDLRREQYF

j_gene: TRBJ1-2
v_gene: TRBV28
d_gene: NA
abundance: NA
CDR3nt: TGTGCCAGCAGTTTGGCAGGGGTCGGCTACACCTTC
CDR3aa: CASSLAGVGYTF

j_gene: TRBJ2-4
v_gene: TRBV10-2
d_gene: NA
abundance: NA
CDR3nt: TGCGCCAGCAGGGGGACGGAGGGAAACATTCAGTACTTC
CDR3aa: CASRGTEGNIQYF

j_gene: TRBJ2-7
v_gene: TRBV28
d_gene: NA
abundance: NA
CDR3nt: TGTGCCAGCAGGGCAGGGCAGGGGAGGACCTACGAGCAGTACTTC
CDR3aa: CASRAGQGRTYEQYF